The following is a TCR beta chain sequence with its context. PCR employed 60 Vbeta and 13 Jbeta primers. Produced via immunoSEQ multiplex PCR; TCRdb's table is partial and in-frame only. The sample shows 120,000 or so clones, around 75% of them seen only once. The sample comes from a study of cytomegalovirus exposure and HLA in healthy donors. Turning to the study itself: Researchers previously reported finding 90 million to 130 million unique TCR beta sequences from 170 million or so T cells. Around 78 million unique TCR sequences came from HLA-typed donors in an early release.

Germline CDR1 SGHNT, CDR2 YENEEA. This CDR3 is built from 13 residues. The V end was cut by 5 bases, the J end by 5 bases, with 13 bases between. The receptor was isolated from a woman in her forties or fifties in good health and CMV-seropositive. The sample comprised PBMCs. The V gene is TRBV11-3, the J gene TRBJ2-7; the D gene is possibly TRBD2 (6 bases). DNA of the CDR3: TGTGCCAGCAGCCAAGCGGGTTTCCACGAGCAGTACTTC. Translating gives CASSQAGFHEQYF.